This passage covers 26 T cell receptor beta chains from one sample sequenced in a study of early T cells in non-severe SARS-CoV-2 infection. TCRdb processed the 5' RACE reads anew with MiXCR; each CDR3 protein has one entry. The table lists around 80,000 distinct CDR3 sequences, under 15% of them singletons. The source material was whole blood. The receptor set was obtained from an adult who was a healthcare worker with PCR-confirmed SARS-CoV-2 infection or an uninfected control (not recorded which).

V usage is TRBV6-5 and J usage is TRBJ1-1; the D gene is possibly TRBD1 (5 bases). CDR3 length: 14 residues. The germline gives CDR1 MNHEY, CDR2 SVGAGI. The germline V and J ends were trimmed by 5 bases and 6 bases, with 16 bases remaining between them. CDR3 DNA: TGTGCCAGCAGTACCCCGGGGGGGAGGGCTGAAGCTTTCTTT. It encodes CASSTPGGRAEAFF.

The chain joins TRBV15 to TRBJ1-5; D gene ambiguous. The V gene lost 5 bases and the J gene lost 0 bases, with 11 bases spanning the gap. CDR3 size: 15 residues. Germline V lookup: CDR1 LNHNV, CDR2 YYDKDF (reference sequence). This chain's CDR3 is CATSRTGDSNQPQHF. In nucleotides, the CDR3 is TGTGCCACCAGCCGGACCGGGGATAGCAATCAGCCCCAGCATTTT. Drawing the rest from reference TRBV15 and TRBJ1-5, the complete variable domain is DAMVIQNPRYQVTQFGKPVTLSCSQTLNHNVMYWYQQKSSQAPKLLFHYYDKDFNNEADTPDNFQSRRPNTSFCFLDIRSPGLGDTAMYLCATSRTGDSNQPQHFGDGTRLSIL.

This clonotype has a handful of counts. J is TRBJ2-7 and V is TRBV21-1; TRBD2, the table's D call, lacks a check against the DNA. TRBV21-1 is flagged as a pseudogene. This CDR3 has 15 residues. The CDR3 region has the DNA TGTGCCAGCAGCAAATCCCCCCCAGGGCCGGACGAGCAGTACTTC. Amino acid sequence: CASSKSPPGPDEQYF.

This clonotype was counted between two and nine times. The chain couples TRBV27 to TRBJ2-3; D not resolved. Germline CDR1 is MNHEY and CDR2 is SMNVEV (reference sequence). The CDR3 sequence is 12 residues long. Trimming left V 7 bases short and J 5 bases short, with 10 bases between. CDR3 nucleotides: TGTGCCAGCAACACCAGAGGAGATACGCAGTATTTT. It encodes CASNTRGDTQYF.

J is TRBJ2-7 and V is TRBV29-1, with D maybe TRBD1 (5 bases). The V and J ends lost 4 bases and 1 base respectively, with 14 bases between them. The CDR3 consists of 14 residues. Germline V lookup: CDR1 SQVTM, CDR2 ANQGSEA. CDR3 in DNA: TGCAGCGTTGTCTGGGGCGTATTATCCTACGAGCAGTACTTC. It is translated as CSVVWGVLSYEQYF.

The chain recombines TRBV5-1 with TRBJ2-7; 8 bases fit TRBD1. From germline, CDR1 is SGHRS and CDR2 YFSETQ. The CDR3 is made up of 12 amino acids. Unmatched junction bases numbered 2, after V lost 3 bases and J lost 6 bases. The CDR3: CASSSDRVEQYF. Here the CDR3 DNA reads TGCGCCAGCAGCTCGGACAGGGTCGAGCAGTACTTC.

This clonotype was seen a few times. The chain recombines TRBV7-9 with TRBJ2-3; D may be TRBD2 (6 bases). V lost 3 bases and J lost 0, with 10 bases in between. CDR1 is SEHNR, CDR2 FQNEAQ, per germline (reference sequence). The CDR3 length is 15 residues. CDR3 sequence: CASSLGLTSTDTQYF. For the CDR3, the DNA is TGTGCCAGCAGCTTGGGACTCACTAGCACAGATACGCAGTATTTT.

This clonotype was recorded many times. This chain connects TRBV12-3 or TRBV12-4 to TRBJ2-4; TRBD2 is a possible D gene (5 bases). This CDR3 has 14 residues. Trimming shortened V by 5 bases and J by 4 bases, and 12 bases separated the two germline ends. The CDR3 spells CASSRAEGKNIQYF. Written as DNA, the CDR3 is TGTGCCAGCAGTCGCGCCGAGGGTAAAAACATTCAGTACTTC.

CDR3 in amino acids: CASSLWQSPGRSGYTF. In nucleotides, the CDR3 is TGTGCCAGCAGTCTGTGGCAGTCACCGGGACGATCGGGCTACACCTTC. The chain has TRBV12-3 or TRBV12-4 and TRBJ1-2; D is possibly TRBD1 (5 bases). V dropped 5 bases and J dropped 8 bases, with 24 bases sitting between them. The CDR3 is made up of 16 amino acids.

As for this clonotype: A much larger clonotype is one base distant, so this may be a read error. This chain connects TRBV7-8 to TRBJ2-1; maybe TRBD1 (5 bases). This CDR3 contains 13 residues. Trimming took off 5 bases at V and 4 bases at J, with 9 bases between the two ends. Germline V gene data show CDR1 as SGHVS and CDR2 as FQNEAQ. The CDR3 is CASSLDKYNEQFF. The CDR3 nucleotides read TGTGCCAGCAGCCTGGACAAATACAATGAGCAGTTCTTC.

This clonotype was seen only a few times. The CDR3 DNA is TGCGCCAGCAGCCCAGAGGCCGAGCGGCGGTACAATGAGCAGTTCTTC. As protein: CASSPEAERRYNEQFF. The rearrangement uses TRBV4-1 and TRBJ2-1; D is perhaps TRBD2 (5 bases). The CDR3 has 16 residues. Trimming took off 4 bases at V and 4 bases at J, with 17 bases between the two ends. Looked up from germline, CDR1 is MGHRA and CDR2 is YSYEKL.

V gene TRBV5-1 combines with J gene TRBJ2-3; no definite D call. This CDR3 has 16 residues. Trimming stripped 0 bases from V and 4 bases from J, with 15 bases between. CDR1 is SGHRS and CDR2 is YFSETQ in the germline V gene. The CDR3 nucleotides are TGCGCCAGCAGCTTGGAGGCAGTCATCGGGCCAGATACGCAGTATTTT. Translated, it gives CASSLEAVIGPDTQYF.

The chain links TRBV3-1 to TRBJ2-3, with no clear D. CDR1 is LGHDT, CDR2 YNNKEL, per germline (reference sequence). The CDR3 sequence is 14 residues long. With 4 bases removed from V and 0 bases from J, the gap between germline ends came to 8 bases. CDR3 nucleotide sequence: TGTGCCAGCAGCCCGGGCCCTAGCACAGATACGCAGTATTTT. Translated: CASSPGPSTDTQYF.

This clonotype was counted once. The V call is TRBV6-6, the J call TRBJ1-1; D is ambiguous. Germline V gene lookup returns CDR1 MNHNY and CDR2 SVGAGI (reference sequence). Trimming cost V 6 bases and J 7 bases, with 12 bases left between them. CDR3 length equals 12 residues. CDR3 protein: CASRLVRGEAFF. As DNA, the CDR3 is TGTGCCAGCAGACTGGTCCGAGGTGAAGCTTTCTTT.

This clonotype came up a few times. This chain connects TRBV6-1 to TRBJ2-1; D perhaps matches TRBD2 (6 bases). CDR1 is MNHNS, CDR2 SASEGT, per germline. CDR3 length: 15 amino acids. V was trimmed by 7 bases and J by 2 bases, leaving 15 bases between them. The CDR3 reads CASTLASETYNEQFF. Here the CDR3 DNA reads TGTGCCAGCACACTGGCTAGCGAGACCTACAATGAGCAGTTCTTC.

V is TRBV28 and J is TRBJ2-3, with D hard to call. The germline V gene encodes CDR1 MDHEN and CDR2 SYDVKM. The CDR3 is 12 residues long. V dropped 6 bases and J dropped 0 bases, with 4 bases sitting between them. The CDR3 DNA is TGTGCCAGCAGGATAAGCACAGATACGCAGTATTTT. Amino acid sequence: CASRISTDTQYF.

This clonotype occurred many times. The chain employs TRBV29-1 and TRBJ2-5; D gene uncertain. The CDR3 loop spans 12 amino acids. V lost 4 bases to trimming and J lost 4 bases, with 10 bases between them. CDR1 and CDR2 from the germline V gene are SQVTM and ANQGSEA. CDR3 protein: CSVGGGGETQYF. The CDR3 DNA reads as TGCAGCGTTGGCGGCGGCGGAGAGACCCAGTACTTC.

The chain uses TRBV12-3 or TRBV12-4 and TRBJ1-2; possible D gene TRBD1, 5 bases. Trimming stripped 6 bases from V and 6 bases from J, with 14 bases between. The CDR3 length is 13 residues. CDR3 coding DNA: TGTGCCAGCAGGGAGTCAGGGAGGGATGGCTACACCTTC. Protein: CASRESGRDGYTF.

This clonotype showed up many times. This chain joins TRBV5-1 and TRBJ2-1; D remains unclear. Looked up from germline, CDR1 is SGHRS and CDR2 is YFSETQ. The V and J ends lost 4 bases and 7 bases respectively, with 12 bases between them. The CDR3 is made up of 13 amino acids. The DNA of the CDR3 is TGCGCCAGCAGCCCAACCTGGGGAAATGAGCAGTTCTTC. Amino acid sequence: CASSPTWGNEQFF.

This sequence joins TRBV3-1 and TRBJ2-1; 12 bases line up with TRBD2. Germline values: CDR1 LGHDT, CDR2 YNNKEL (reference sequence). V lost 3 bases, J lost 7 bases, and 1 base stayed unmatched. There are 14 residues in the CDR3. The CDR3 DNA reads TGTGCCAGCAGCCATCTAGCGGGAGGGAATGAGCAGTTCTTC. Translation: CASSHLAGGNEQFF.

This clonotype was found many times. J is TRBJ1-2 and V is TRBV14, with a weak D call TRBD1 (6 bases). The CDR3 consists of 15 residues. Trimming left V 2 bases short and J 4 bases short, with 14 bases between. Germline V lookup: CDR1 SGHDN, CDR2 FVKESK. CDR3 amino acids: CASSQIKGGIYGYTF. The CDR3 region has the DNA TGTGCCAGCAGCCAAATTAAGGGGGGAATCTATGGCTACACCTTC.

Many counts were recorded for this clonotype. For the CDR3, the DNA is TGTGCCACCAGCAGCTCTTGGAACTATGGCTACACCTTC. It codes for CATSSSWNYGYTF. The chain links TRBV15 to TRBJ1-2; D is ambiguous. The V and J ends lost 3 bases and 2 bases respectively, with 7 bases between them. The CDR3 consists of 13 residues. Germline CDR1 and CDR2: LNHNV and YYDKDF (reference sequence).

This clonotype was seen only a few times. The chain has TRBV28 and TRBJ1-1, with 7 bases lining up with TRBD1. The CDR3 has 15 residues. V shed 2 bases and J 4 bases; nucleotides not matched to a gene: 7. Germline CDR1 reads MDHEN; CDR2 reads SYDVKM. The CDR3 DNA follows: TGTGCCAGCAGTTTACGGTGGACAGGCCGCACTGAAGCTTTCTTT. This gives the protein CASSLRWTGRTEAFF.

This rearrangement joins TRBV7-9 to TRBJ1-5; possibly TRBD1 for D (6 bases). V dropped 5 bases and J dropped 6 bases, with 8 bases sitting between them. CDR1 and CDR2 (germline): SEHNR, FQNEAQ (reference sequence). This CDR3 has 12 residues. The CDR3 loop reads CASSTQGQPQHF. The CDR3 nucleotides are TGTGCCAGCAGCACACAGGGTCAGCCCCAGCATTTT.

This clonotype has a count of ten or more. The chain is built from TRBV12-3 or TRBV12-4 and TRBJ1-1; D is uncertain. Trimming shortened V by 6 bases and J by 0 bases, and 11 bases separated the two germline ends. This CDR3 has 14 residues. CDR3 sequence reads: CASRRTGLNTEAFF. The CDR3, as DNA: TGTGCCAGCAGACGGACGGGTTTGAACACTGAAGCTTTCTTT.

This clonotype came up a few times. The CDR3 sequence is CASSLAQGRTEAFF. The CDR3 nucleotides read TGCGCCAGCAGCTTGGCGCAGGGAAGGACTGAAGCTTTCTTT. J is TRBJ1-1 and V is TRBV5-1; possible D gene TRBD1, 5 bases. V was shortened by 0 bases and J by 5 bases, with 11 bases between the two germline ends. Germline V lookup: CDR1 SGHRS, CDR2 YFSETQ. There are 14 residues in the CDR3.